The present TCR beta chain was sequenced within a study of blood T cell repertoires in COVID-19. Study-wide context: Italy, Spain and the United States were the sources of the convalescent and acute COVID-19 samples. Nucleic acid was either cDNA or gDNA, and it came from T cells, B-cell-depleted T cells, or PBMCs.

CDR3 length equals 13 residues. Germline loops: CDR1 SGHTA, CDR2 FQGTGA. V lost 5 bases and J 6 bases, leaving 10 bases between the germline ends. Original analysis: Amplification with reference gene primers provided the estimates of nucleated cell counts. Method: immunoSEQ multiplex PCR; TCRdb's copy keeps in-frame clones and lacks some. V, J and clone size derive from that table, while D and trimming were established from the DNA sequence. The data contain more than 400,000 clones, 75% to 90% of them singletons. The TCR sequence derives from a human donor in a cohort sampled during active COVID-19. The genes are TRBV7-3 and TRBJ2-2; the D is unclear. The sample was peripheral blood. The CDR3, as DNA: TGTGCCAGCAGCGACTTACCCTCCGGGGAGCTGTTTTTT. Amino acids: CASSDLPSGELFF.